One sample yielded the 10 T cell receptor beta chains listed below, sequenced in a study of blood T cells in healthy people across ages. Sample-barcoded 5' priming and a J-beta primer mix drove a second PCR of roughly 7 to 11 cycles. A single record per CDR3 protein comes from TCRdb applying MiXCR to the 5' RACE reads. The data show about 1.7 million distinct CDR3 sequences, over 25% seen once. Input material: blood. The receptors were sampled from a woman between 25 and 40 years old in good health.

The table lists this clonotype with a few counts. V is TRBV7-2 and J is TRBJ1-2, with 9 bases fitting TRBD1. The V gene's germline CDR1 is SGHTA and CDR2 FQGNSA. V lost 6 bases to trimming and J lost 6 bases; unmatched junction nucleotides: 5. The CDR3 runs 13 residues. The CDR3 nucleotides read TGTGCCAGCAGACTGACAGGGGGAGATGGCTACACCTTC. This encodes CASRLTGGDGYTF.

This chain's CDR3 is CASSQGPNPGQGAYNEQFF. Written as DNA, the CDR3 is TGTGCCAGCAGCCAAGGCCCTAATCCGGGACAGGGGGCGTACAATGAGCAGTTCTTC. This sequence joins TRBV3-1 and TRBJ2-1; 12 positions agree with TRBD1. The J segment lost 4 bases and the V segment lost 1 base, leaving 11 bases of the junction unmatched. CDR3 size: 19 residues. Germline-derived CDR1 and CDR2 are LGHDT and YNNKEL (reference sequence).

J is TRBJ2-4 and V is TRBV28, with D possibly matching TRBD2 (6 bases). The CDR3 consists of 14 residues. Germline values: CDR1 MDHEN, CDR2 SYDVKM. Between the trimmed V and J ends, which lost 2 bases and 8 bases, there was a span of 13 bases. DNA for the CDR3: TGTGCCAGCAGTTTACCGGGGGATATAGACATTCAGTACTTC. Its protein product is CASSLPGDIDIQYF.

This clonotype has a count of ten or more. The chain employs TRBV4-3 and TRBJ2-7; TRBD1 agrees at 7 bases. Unmatched junction bases numbered 8, after V lost 1 base and J lost 2 bases. This CDR3 contains 16 residues. Germline V CDR1 and CDR2: LGHNA, YSLEER. Here the CDR3 reads CASSQGFTGTAYEQYF. Here the CDR3 DNA reads TGCGCCAGCAGCCAAGGATTTACCGGGACAGCCTACGAGCAGTACTTC.

The chain is built from TRBV5-5 and TRBJ1-1; tentatively, D is TRBD1 (6 bases). The CDR3 runs 14 residues. Germline values: CDR1 SGHKS, CDR2 YYEKEE (reference sequence). V lost 3 bases to trimming and J lost 8 bases, with 17 bases between them. The CDR3 sequence is CASSSGTTGLEAFF. Here the CDR3 DNA reads TGTGCCAGCAGCTCCGGGACAACAGGGCTCGAAGCTTTCTTT.

The genes are TRBV7-3 and TRBJ2-1; 10 bases map to TRBD2. Germline trimming cut 5 bases from V and 7 bases from J; bases unmatched to any gene: 8. Germline CDR1 reads SGHTA; CDR2 reads FQGTGA. This CDR3 contains 15 residues. CDR3 region: CASSPSGSHRNEQFF. The CDR3 nucleotides are TGTGCCAGCAGCCCTAGCGGGAGTCATCGTAATGAGCAGTTCTTC.

In this sample, this clonotype turned up once. The chain has TRBV14 and TRBJ1-2; 7 bases fit TRBD1. There are 15 residues in the CDR3. The trim removed 0 bases at V and 4 bases at J, leaving 5 bases unmatched. Germline CDR1 is SGHDN and CDR2 is FVKESK. The CDR3 is CASSQEPHRGYGYTF. The DNA for the CDR3 is TGTGCCAGCAGCCAAGAACCCCACAGGGGCTATGGCTACACCTTC. Together with reference TRBV14 and TRBJ1-2, the CDR3 gives the full variable domain: EAGVTQFPSHSVIEKGQTVTLRCDPISGHDNLYWYRRVMGKEIKFLLHFVKESKQDESGMPNNRFLAERTGGTYSTLKVQPAELEDSGVYFCASSQEPHRGYGYTFGSGTRLTVV.

Turning to this clonotype: A much larger clone is a single base away; this may be a read error. The rearrangement links TRBV10-3 to TRBJ2-5; the D gene could be TRBD1 or TRBD2 (5 bases each). From germline, CDR1 is ENHRY and CDR2 SYGVKD. CDR3 size: 13 residues. Trimming took off 6 bases at V and 5 bases at J, with 13 bases between the two ends. CDR3 sequence: CAIREREGETQYF. CDR3 sequence (DNA): TGTGCCATCAGGGAGCGCGAGGGGGAGACCCAGTACTTC.

The chain is built from TRBV20-1 and TRBJ2-5; 8 bases align to TRBD1. The CDR3 is 14 residues long. Losses at the gene ends were 5 bases for V and 1 base for J; bases not matched to a gene: 6. Germline V gives CDR1 DFQATT, CDR2 SNEGSKA (reference sequence). The CDR3 region has the DNA TGCAGTGCTCGCCACACAGGGGGCCAAGAGACCCAGTACTTC. Translated, it gives CSARHTGGQETQYF.

In its sample, this clonotype was seen many times. This rearrangement joins TRBV5-6 to TRBJ2-3; 13 bases fit TRBD2. This CDR3 contains 16 residues. CDR1 and CDR2 from the germline V gene are SGHDT and YYEEEE. J gave up 5 bases and V 3 bases, and 6 bases lay outside the gene matches. The CDR3 DNA follows: TGTGCCAGCAGCTCAAGGACTAGCGGGAGTGTAGATACGCAGTATTTT. This translates into CASSSRTSGSVDTQYF.